The clone carrying this T cell receptor (beta chain) appeared a few times. This CDR3 contains 14 residues. CDR1 SGHTA and CDR2 FQGNSA come from the germline V gene. V lost 3 bases, J lost 3 bases, and 9 bases lay in between. Time point defined: sample taken at primary tumor resection. Without sorting, whole RNA was sequenced from tumor, nontumor lung or frozen PBMC. MiXCR, run by TCRdb on the 5' RACE reads, gives a single entry per CDR3 protein. Of about 82,000 distinct CDR3 sequences listed, around 13% are singletons. The data derive from a study of spatial heterogeneity in lung cancer. This specimen was PBMCs, taken at surgery. This TCR derives from a male donor with early-stage non-small cell lung cancer. J is TRBJ1-5 and V is TRBV7-2; no reliable D call. The chain's CDR3 is CASSFLGSNQPQHF. For the CDR3, the DNA is TGTGCCAGCAGCTTCCTGGGGTCCAATCAGCCCCAGCATTTT.